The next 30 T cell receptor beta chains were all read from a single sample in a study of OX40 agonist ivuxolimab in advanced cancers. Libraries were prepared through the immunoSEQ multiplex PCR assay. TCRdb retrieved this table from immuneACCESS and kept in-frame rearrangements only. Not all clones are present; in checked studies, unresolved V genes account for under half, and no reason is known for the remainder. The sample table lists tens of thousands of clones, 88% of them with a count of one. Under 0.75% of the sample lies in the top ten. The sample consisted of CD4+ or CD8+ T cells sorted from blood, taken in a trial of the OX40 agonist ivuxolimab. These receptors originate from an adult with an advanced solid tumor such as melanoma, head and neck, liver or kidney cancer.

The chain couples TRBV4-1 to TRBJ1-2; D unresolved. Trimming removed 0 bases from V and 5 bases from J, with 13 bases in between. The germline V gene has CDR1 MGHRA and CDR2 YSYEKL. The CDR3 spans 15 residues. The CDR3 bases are TGCGCCAGCAGCCAAGACCCACAGAGTAGGTATGGCTACACCTTC. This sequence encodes CASSQDPQSRYGYTF.

The CDR3 DNA reads as TGTGCCAGTAGTCTGAATGCGGGGAAGACAGATGAGCAGTTCTTC. Translation: CASSLNAGKTDEQFF. The chain carries TRBV19 and TRBJ2-1; TRBD2 might be the D (6 bases). With 5 bases removed from V and 8 bases from J, the gap between germline ends came to 19 bases. The CDR3 spans 15 residues. Germline V lookup: CDR1 LNHDA, CDR2 SQIVND (reference sequence).

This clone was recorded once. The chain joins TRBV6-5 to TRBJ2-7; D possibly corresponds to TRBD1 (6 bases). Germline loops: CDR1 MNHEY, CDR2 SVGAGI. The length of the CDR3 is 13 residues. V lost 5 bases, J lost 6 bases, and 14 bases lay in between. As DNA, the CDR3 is TGTGCCAGCAGTCGTAGACAGGCGAGCGAGCAGTACTTC. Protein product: CASSRRQASEQYF.

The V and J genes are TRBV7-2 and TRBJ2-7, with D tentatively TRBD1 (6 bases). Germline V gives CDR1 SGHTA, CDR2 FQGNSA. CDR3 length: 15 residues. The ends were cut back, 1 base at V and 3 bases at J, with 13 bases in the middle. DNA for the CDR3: TGTGCCAGCAGCTTAGAATATTTAGGGGGCTACGAGCAGTACTTC. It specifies CASSLEYLGGYEQYF.

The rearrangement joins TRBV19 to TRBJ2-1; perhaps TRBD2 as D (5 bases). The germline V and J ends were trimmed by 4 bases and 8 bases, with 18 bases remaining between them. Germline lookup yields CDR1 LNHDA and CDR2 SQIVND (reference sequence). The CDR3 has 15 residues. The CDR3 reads CASSTDYPKAHEQFF. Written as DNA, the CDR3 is TGTGCCAGTAGTACCGACTACCCCAAAGCCCATGAGCAGTTCTTC.

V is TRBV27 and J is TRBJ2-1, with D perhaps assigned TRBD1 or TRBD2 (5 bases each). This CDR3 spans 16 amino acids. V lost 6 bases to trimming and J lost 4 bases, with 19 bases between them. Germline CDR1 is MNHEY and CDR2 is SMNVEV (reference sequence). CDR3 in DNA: TGTGCCAGCAGCCCCACTCGGGGCTACCTTTACAATGAGCAGTTCTTC. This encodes CASSPTRGYLYNEQFF.

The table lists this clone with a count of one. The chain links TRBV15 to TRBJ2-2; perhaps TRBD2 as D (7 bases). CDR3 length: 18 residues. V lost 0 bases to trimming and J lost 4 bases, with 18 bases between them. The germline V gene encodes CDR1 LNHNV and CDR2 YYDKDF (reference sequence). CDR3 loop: CATSRDLRGGASTGELFF. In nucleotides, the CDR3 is TGTGCCACCAGCAGAGACTTAAGAGGGGGGGCGAGCACCGGGGAGCTGTTTTTT.

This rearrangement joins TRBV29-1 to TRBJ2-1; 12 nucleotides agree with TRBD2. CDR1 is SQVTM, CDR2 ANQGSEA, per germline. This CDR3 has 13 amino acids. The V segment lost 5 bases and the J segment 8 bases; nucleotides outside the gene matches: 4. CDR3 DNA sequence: TGCAGCGTTCCGACTAGCGGGAGCGATGAGCAGTTCTTC. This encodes CSVPTSGSDEQFF.

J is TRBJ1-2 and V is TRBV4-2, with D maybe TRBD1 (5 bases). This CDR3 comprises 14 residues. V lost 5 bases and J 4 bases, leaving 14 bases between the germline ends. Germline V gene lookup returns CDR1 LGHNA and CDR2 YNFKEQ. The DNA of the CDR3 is TGTGCCAGCAGCTTGGGGCGACAGACCTATGGCTACACCTTC. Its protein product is CASSLGRQTYGYTF.

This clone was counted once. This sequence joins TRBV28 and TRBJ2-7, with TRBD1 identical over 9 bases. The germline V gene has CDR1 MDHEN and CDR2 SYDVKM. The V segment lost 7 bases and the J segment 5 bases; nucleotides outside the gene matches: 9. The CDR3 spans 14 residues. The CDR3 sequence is CASTVGTGIDEQYF. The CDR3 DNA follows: TGTGCCAGCACCGTGGGGACAGGGATCGACGAGCAGTACTTC.

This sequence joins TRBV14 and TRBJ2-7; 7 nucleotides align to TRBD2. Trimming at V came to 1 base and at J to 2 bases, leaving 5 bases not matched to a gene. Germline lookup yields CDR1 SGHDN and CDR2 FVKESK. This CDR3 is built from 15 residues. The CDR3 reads CASSQALGGTYEQYF. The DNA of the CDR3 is TGTGCCAGCAGCCAAGCACTGGGAGGGACCTACGAGCAGTACTTC.

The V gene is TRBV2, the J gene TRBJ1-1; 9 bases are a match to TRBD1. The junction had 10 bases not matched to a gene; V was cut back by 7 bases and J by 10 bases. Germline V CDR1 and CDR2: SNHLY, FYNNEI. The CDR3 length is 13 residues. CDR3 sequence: CASILGRTGAAFF. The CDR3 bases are TGTGCCAGCATTCTTGGCCGGACAGGGGCAGCTTTCTTT.

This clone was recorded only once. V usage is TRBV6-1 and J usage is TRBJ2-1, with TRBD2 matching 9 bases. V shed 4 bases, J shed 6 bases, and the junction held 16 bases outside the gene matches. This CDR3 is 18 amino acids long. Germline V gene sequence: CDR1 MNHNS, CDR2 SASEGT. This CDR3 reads CASSVGPAGGPRVNEQFF. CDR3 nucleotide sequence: TGTGCCAGCAGTGTCGGGCCGGCGGGAGGGCCGCGGGTCAATGAGCAGTTCTTC.

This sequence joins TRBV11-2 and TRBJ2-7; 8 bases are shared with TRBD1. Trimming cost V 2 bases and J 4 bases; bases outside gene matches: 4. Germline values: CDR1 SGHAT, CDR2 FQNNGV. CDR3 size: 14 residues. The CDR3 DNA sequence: TGTGCCAGCAGCTTATCAGGGGGCGAGTACGAGCAGTACTTC. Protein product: CASSLSGGEYEQYF.

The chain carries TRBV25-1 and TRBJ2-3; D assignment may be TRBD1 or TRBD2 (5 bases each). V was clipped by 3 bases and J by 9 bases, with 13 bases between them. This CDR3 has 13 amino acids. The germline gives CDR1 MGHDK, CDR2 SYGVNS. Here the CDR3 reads CASSDRSRGTQYF. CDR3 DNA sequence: TGTGCCAGCAGTGACCGATCCCGGGGCACGCAGTATTTT.

CDR3 amino acids: CASSIGGTDNQPQHF. The CDR3 DNA is TGTGCCAGTAGTATAGGTGGGACAGATAATCAGCCCCAGCATTTT. This chain uses TRBV19 with TRBJ1-5; 7 bases agree with TRBD1. CDR3 size: 15 residues. J gave up 4 bases and V 1 base, and 4 bases lay outside the gene matches. Germline assignment: CDR1 LNHDA and CDR2 SQIVND (reference sequence).

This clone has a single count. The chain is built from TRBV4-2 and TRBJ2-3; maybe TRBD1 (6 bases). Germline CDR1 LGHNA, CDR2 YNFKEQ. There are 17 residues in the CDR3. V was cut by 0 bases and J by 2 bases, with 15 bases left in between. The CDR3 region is CASSQDVQRGHTDTQYF. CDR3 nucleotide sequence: TGTGCCAGCAGCCAAGATGTCCAACGGGGACACACAGATACGCAGTATTTT.

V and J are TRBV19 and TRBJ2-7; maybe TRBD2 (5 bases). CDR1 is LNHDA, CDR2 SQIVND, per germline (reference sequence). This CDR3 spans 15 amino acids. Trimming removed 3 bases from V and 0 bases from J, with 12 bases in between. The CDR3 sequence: CASSIAGGSSYEQYF. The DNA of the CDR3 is TGTGCCAGTAGTATCGCAGGAGGCAGCTCCTACGAGCAGTACTTC.

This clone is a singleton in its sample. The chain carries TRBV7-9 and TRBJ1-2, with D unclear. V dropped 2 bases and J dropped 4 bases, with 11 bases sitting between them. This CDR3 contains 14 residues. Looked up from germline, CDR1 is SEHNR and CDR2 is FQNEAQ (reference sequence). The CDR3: CASSLLRRGYGYTF. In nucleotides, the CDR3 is TGTGCCAGCAGCTTACTGCGCCGGGGCTATGGCTACACCTTC.

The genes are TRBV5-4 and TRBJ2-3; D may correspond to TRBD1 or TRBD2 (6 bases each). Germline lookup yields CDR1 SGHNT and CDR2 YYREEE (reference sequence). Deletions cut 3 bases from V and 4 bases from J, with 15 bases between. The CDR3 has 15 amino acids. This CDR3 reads CASSSGGQGPDTQYF. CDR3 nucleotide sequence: TGTGCCAGCAGCTCTGGAGGGCAGGGGCCAGATACGCAGTATTTT.

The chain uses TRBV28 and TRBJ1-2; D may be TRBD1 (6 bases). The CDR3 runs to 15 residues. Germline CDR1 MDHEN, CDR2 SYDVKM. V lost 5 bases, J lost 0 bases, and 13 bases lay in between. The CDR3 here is CASSAWTDPNYGYTF. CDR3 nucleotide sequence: TGTGCCAGCAGTGCTTGGACAGATCCTAACTATGGCTACACCTTC.

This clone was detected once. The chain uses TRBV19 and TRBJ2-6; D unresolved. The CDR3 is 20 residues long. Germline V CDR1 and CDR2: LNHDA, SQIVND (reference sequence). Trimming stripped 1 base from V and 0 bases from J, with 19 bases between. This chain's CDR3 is CASSIGFRQALLSGANVLTF. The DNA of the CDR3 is TGTGCCAGTAGTATAGGTTTTCGGCAGGCCTTGCTCTCTGGGGCCAACGTCCTGACTTTC.

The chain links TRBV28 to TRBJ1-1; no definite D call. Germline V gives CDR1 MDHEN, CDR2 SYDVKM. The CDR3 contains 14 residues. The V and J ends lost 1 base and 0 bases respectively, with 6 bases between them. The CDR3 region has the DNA TGTGCCAGCAGTTTATACAGAGTGAACACTGAAGCTTTCTTT. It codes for CASSLYRVNTEAFF.

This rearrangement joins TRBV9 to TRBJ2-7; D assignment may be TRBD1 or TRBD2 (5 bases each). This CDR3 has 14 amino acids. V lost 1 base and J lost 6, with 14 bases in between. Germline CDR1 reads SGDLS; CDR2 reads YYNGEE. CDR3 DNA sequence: TGTGCCAGCAGCGTACGGGACGGAACTGGCGAGCAGTACTTC. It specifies CASSVRDGTGEQYF.

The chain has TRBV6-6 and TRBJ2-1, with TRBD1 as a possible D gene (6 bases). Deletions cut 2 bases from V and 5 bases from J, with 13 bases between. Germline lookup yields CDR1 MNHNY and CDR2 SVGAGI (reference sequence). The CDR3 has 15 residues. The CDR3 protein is CASSYRQVENNEQFF. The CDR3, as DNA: TGTGCCAGCAGTTACCGACAGGTAGAAAACAATGAGCAGTTCTTC.

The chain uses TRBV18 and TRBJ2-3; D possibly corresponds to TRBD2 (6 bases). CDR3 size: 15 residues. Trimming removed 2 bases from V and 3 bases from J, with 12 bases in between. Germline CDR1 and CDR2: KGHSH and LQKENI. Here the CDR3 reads CASSPGLARTDTQYF. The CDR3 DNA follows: TGTGCCAGCTCACCAGGGCTAGCGAGGACAGATACGCAGTATTTT.

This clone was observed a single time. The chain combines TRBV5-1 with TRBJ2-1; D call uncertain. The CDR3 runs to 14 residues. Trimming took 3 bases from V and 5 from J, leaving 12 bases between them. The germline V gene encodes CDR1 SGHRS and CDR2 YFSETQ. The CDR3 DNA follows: TGCGCCAGCAGCTCTGGGTCCCGAGACAATGAGCAGTTCTTC. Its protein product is CASSSGSRDNEQFF.

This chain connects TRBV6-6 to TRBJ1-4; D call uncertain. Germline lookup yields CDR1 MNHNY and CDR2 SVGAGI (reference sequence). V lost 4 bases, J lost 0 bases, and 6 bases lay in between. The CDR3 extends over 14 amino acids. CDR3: CASSSPATNEKLFF. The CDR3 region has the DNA TGTGCCAGCAGTTCCCCGGCAACTAATGAAAAACTGTTTTTT.

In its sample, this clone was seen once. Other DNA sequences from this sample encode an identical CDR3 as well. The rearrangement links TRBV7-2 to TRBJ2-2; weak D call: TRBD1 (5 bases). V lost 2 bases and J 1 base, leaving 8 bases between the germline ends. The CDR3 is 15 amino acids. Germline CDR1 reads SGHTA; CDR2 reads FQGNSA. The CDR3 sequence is CASSLQGLNTGELFF. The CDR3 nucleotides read TGTGCCAGCAGCTTACAGGGCCTGAACACCGGGGAGCTGTTTTTT.

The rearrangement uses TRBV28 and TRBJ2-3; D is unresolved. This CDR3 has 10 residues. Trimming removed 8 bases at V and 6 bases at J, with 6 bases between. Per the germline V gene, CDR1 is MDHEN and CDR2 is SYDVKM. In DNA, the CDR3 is TGTGCCAGCCTCGGCGATACGCAGTATTTT. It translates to CASLGDTQYF.